Described below is a single TCR beta chain sequence and its context. Trimming cost V 2 bases and J 6 bases, with 8 bases left between them. Germline V lookup: CDR1 MNHEY, CDR2 SVGEGT. There are 13 residues in the CDR3. These data come from a study of T cell responses to AZD1222 COVID-19 vaccine. The protocol was immunoSEQ multiplex PCR, while the TCRdb copy is restricted to in-frame clones and leaves out a portion. The data hold about 150,000 clones, with approximately 89% observed a single time. J is TRBJ1-5 and V is TRBV6-2 or TRBV6-3, with D maybe TRBD1 (5 bases). The source was peripheral blood, collected 28 days after the second AZD1222 dose. This clonotype was obtained from an adult who received the AZD1222 COVID-19 vaccine. CDR3 amino acids: CASSYGQGQPQHF. Here the CDR3 DNA reads TGTGCCAGCAGTTACGGCCAGGGTCAGCCCCAGCATTTT.